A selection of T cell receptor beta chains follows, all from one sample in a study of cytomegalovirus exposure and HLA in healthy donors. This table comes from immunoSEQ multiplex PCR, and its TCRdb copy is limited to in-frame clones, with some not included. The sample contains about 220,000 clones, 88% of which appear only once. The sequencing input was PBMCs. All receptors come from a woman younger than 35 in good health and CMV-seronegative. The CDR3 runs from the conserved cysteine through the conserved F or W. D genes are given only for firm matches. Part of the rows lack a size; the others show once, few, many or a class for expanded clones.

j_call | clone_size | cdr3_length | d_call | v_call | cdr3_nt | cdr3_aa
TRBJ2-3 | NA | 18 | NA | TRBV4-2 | TGTGCCAGCAGCCAGACCATGATCCGGAGGGAGTCCACAGATACGCAGTATTTT | CASSQTMIRRESTDTQYF
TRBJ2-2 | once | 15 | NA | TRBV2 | TGTGCCAGCAAAGGCCGGGAAAGAAGCACCGGGGAGCTGTTTTTT | CASKGRERSTGELFF
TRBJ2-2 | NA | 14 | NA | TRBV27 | TGTGCCAGCCATCGGGGTACGAACACCGGGGAGCTGTTTTTT | CASHRGTNTGELFF
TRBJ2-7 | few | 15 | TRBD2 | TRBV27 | TGTGCCAGCGGGACGGCTAGCGGAAGCTCCTACGAGCAGTACTTC | CASGTASGSSYEQYF
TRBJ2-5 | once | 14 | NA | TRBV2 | TGTGCCAGCAGTGAGGACAGGGAGGGGGAGACCCAGTACTTC | CASSEDREGETQYF
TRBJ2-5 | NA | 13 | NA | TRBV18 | TGTGCCAGCTCGTCCACCCTAGAAGAGACCCAGTACTTC | CASSSTLEETQYF
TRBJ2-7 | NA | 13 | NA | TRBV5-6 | TGTGCCAGCAGCTCACTGAGCTCCTACGAGCAGTACTTC | CASSSLSSYEQYF
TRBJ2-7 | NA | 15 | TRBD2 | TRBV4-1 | TGCGCCAGCAGCCAAGCGTCTAGCGGGAGCTACGAGCAGTACTTC | CASSQASSGSYEQYF
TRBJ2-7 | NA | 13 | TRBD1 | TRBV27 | TGTGCCAGCAGTAAAGGGACAGGGATCGAGCAGTACTTC | CASSKGTGIEQYF
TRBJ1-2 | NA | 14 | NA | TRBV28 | TGTGCCAGCAGTTCCTACGCGGACAAGCGAGGCTACACCTTC | CASSSYADKRGYTF
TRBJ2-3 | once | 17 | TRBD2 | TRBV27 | TGTGCCAGCAGTTTAAGGGCTAGCGGGAGAAACACAGATACGCAGTATTTT | CASSLRASGRNTDTQYF
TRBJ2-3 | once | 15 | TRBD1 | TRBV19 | TGTGCCAGTAGTTACAGGGGGGAGGGCACAGATACGCAGTATTTT | CASSYRGEGTDTQYF
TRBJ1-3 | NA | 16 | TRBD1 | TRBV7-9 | TGTGCCAGCAGCTTAGACCAGGGGGCTCGGGGAAACACCATATATTTT | CASSLDQGARGNTIYF
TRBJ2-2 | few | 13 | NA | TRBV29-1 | TGCAGCGTCGAGGAGCATAACACCGGGGAGCTGTTTTTT | CSVEEHNTGELFF
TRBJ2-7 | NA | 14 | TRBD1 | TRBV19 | TGTGCCAGTAGTGCCGGGGACAGCTCCTACGAGCAGTACTTC | CASSAGDSSYEQYF
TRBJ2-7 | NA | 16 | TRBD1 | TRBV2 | TGTGCCAGCAGTGAAGCGCCAGGGGGCGGCTCCTACGAGCAGTACTTC | CASSEAPGGGSYEQYF
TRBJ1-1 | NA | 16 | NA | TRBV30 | TGTGCCTGGAGTTTCCCCACATGGACACCGAACACTGAAGCTTTCTTT | CAWSFPTWTPNTEAFF
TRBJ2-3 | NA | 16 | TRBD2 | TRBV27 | TGTGCCAGCAGTTCGAACGGGAGGGCCCTCACAGATACGCAGTATTTT | CASSSNGRALTDTQYF
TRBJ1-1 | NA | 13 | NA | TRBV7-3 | TGTGCCAGCAGCTTAGTTTGGGGGGCTGAAGCTTTCTTT | CASSLVWGAEAFF
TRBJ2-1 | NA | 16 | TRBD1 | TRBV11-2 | TGTGCCAGCAGCTTAGAGACAGGGGGCCTTTACAATGAGCAGTTCTTC | CASSLETGGLYNEQFF
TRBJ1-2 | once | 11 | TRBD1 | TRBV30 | TGTGCCGGACTACAGGGGAACGGCTACACCTTC | CAGLQGNGYTF
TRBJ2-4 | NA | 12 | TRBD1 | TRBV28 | TGTGCCAGCAGTTCCCTAACAGGGGAAGCGTACTTC | CASSSLTGEAYF
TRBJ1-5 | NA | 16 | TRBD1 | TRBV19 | TGTGCCAGTAGAGGGACAGCCCCTAGGAGCAATCAGCCCCAGCATTTT | CASRGTAPRSNQPQHF
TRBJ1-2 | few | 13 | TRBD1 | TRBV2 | TGTGCCAGCGGGATACAGGGGAACGCTGGCTACACCTTC | CASGIQGNAGYTF
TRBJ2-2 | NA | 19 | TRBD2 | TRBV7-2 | TGTGCCAGCAGCTTAGCGTATGGGACTAGCGGGAGTCACACCGGGGAGCTGTTTTTT | CASSLAYGTSGSHTGELFF
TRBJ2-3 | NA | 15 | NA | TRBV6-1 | TGTGCCAGCAGTGAGACCTCAGGGTTCACAGATACGCAGTATTTT | CASSETSGFTDTQYF
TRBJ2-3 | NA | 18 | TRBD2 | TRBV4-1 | TGCGCCAGCAGCCAAGACGGAACGGGAGGTACAAAAAGGGATACGCAGTATTTT | CASSQDGTGGTKRDTQYF
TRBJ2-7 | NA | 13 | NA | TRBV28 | TGTGCCAGCAGTTACGGGGACTCCTACGAGCAGTACTTC | CASSYGDSYEQYF
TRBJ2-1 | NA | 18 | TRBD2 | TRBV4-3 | TGCGCCAGCAGCCAAGTTGGGACTAGCGGGAGAAGGGCCCATGAGCAGTTCTTC | CASSQVGTSGRRAHEQFF
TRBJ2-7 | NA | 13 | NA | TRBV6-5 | TGTGCCAGCCCCTCCGGGACACCCTACGAGCAGTACTTC | CASPSGTPYEQYF
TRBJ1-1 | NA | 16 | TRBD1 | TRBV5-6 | TGTGCCAGCAGCTTGGCCGTCCCGGGACAGGGGGCTGAAGCTTTCTTT | CASSLAVPGQGAEAFF
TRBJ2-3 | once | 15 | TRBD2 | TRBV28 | TGTGCCAGCAGTCGGCTAGCGGGAGTCACAGATACGCAGTATTTT | CASSRLAGVTDTQYF
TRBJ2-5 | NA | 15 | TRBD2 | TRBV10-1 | TGCGCCAGCAGTGAAACTAGCGTAGCGGGCGAGACCCAGTACTTC | CASSETSVAGETQYF
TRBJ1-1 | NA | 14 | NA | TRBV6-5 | TGTGCCAGCAGTTACTCGAATGGGGCAACTGAAGCTTTCTTT | CASSYSNGATEAFF
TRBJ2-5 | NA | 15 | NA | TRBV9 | TGTGCCAGCAGTCCCGGGCCACTGGGAGGAGAGACCCAGTACTTC | CASSPGPLGGETQYF
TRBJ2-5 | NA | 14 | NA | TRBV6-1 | TGTGCCAGCAGTGAAGCACACAGGGAGGAGACCCAGTACTTC | CASSEAHREETQYF
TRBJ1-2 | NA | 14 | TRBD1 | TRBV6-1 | TGTGCCAGCAGTGGACAGGGGGCTAACTATGGCTACACCTTC | CASSGQGANYGYTF
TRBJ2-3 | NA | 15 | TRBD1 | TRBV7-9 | TGTGCCAGCAGCCCCCGGGACAGGGTCACAGATACGCAGTATTTT | CASSPRDRVTDTQYF
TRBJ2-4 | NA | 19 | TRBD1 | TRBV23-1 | TGCGCCAGCAGTCAATCGTGGACAGGACCCCCTGGTATTCAAAACATTCAGTACTTC | CASSQSWTGPPGIQNIQYF
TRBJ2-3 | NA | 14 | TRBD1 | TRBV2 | TGTGCCAGCAGTACGGACAGGAGCACAGATACGCAGTATTTT | CASSTDRSTDTQYF
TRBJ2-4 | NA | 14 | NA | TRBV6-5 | TGTGTCAGCAGTTTTAGTATTGAGGCAAACATTCAGTACTTC | CVSSFSIEANIQYF
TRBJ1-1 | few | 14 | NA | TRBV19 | TGTGCCAGTAGTATGGCCCAGGGGTATACTGAAGCTTTCTTT | CASSMAQGYTEAFF
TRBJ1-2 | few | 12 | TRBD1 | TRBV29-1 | TGCAGCGTTGCAGGGGGCGATGGTGGCTACACCTTC | CSVAGGDGGYTF
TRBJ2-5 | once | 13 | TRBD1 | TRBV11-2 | TGTGCCAGCGGACAGGGAATCCAAGAGACCCAGTACTTC | CASGQGIQETQYF
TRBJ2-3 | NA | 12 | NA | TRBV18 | TGTGCCAGCGACAGCAGGGCAGATACGCAGTATTTT | CASDSRADTQYF
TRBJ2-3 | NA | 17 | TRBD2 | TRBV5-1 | TGCGCCAGCAGCTTGGGGCGGACTAGCCCTAGCACAGATACGCAGTATTTT | CASSLGRTSPSTDTQYF
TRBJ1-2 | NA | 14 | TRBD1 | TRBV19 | TGTGCCAGTAGTCTAGGGGGGACAGTCTATGGCTACACCTTC | CASSLGGTVYGYTF
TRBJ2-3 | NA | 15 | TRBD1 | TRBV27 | TGTGCCAGCGGGAGTACCGGGACAGGGTCAGATACGCAGTATTTT | CASGSTGTGSDTQYF
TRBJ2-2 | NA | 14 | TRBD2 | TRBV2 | TGTGCCAGCAGTGTAGCGGGAGTTTCCGGGGAGCTGTTTTTT | CASSVAGVSGELFF
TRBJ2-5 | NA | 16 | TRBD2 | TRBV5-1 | TGCGCCAGCAGCTTGGAGAGCGGGAGGCTCCAAGAGACCCAGTACTTC | CASSLESGRLQETQYF
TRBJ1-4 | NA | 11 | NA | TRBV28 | TGTGCCAGCAGTTTGGGTTCCGGGTTGTTTTTT | CASSLGSGLFF
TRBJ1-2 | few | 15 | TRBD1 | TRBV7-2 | TGTGCCAGCAGCTTTACAGGGGGCGGTCACTATGGCTACACCTTC | CASSFTGGGHYGYTF
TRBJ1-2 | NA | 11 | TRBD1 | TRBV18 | TGTGCCAGCTCGACAGGGGATGGCTACACCTTC | CASSTGDGYTF
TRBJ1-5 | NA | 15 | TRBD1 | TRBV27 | TGTGCCAGCAGAAAGGGACAGGGGGCTGGTCAGCCCCAGCATTTT | CASRKGQGAGQPQHF